This record covers a single T cell receptor (beta chain). The antigen is not known. The data originate from a study of vaccination effects on CD4 cells after COVID-19. General study points: Nearly all vaccine-induced clones in healthy recipients recognized only SARS-CoV-2. Clones from infection and from vaccination both contracted markedly late after vaccination. The study had few convalescent patients and no early post-infection timepoints.

Trimming took 2 bases from V and 2 from J, leaving 7 bases between them. This CDR3 spans 14 amino acids. Germline CDR1 reads SGHTA; CDR2 reads FQGNSA. TCRdb's copy holds only in-frame clones and misses some; the assay was immunoSEQ multiplex PCR. Found here are tens of thousands of clones, approximately 73% of them singletons; the top ten hold about 2.3%. The culture ran for 10 days before CD4+ T cells were isolated. It was two doses of either the BNT162b2 or mRNA-1273 vaccine that participants received. The study found no prior SARS-CoV-2 infection in the vaccine recipients, who tested negative for nucleocapsid antibodies.

The V gene is TRBV7-2, the J gene TRBJ1-3; D unresolved. The sample consisted of CD4+ T cells from PBMCs cultured without peptide, taken after COVID-19 vaccination. This TCR derives from a human donor who received a COVID-19 vaccine. CDR3 sequence (DNA): TGTGCCAGCAGCTTATTCACTACTGGAAACACCATATATTTT. It codes for CASSLFTTGNTIYF.